Below are 5 T cell receptor beta chains sequenced from a single sample in a study of shared clonotypes between healthy human individuals. Produced via immunoSEQ multiplex PCR; TCRdb's table is partial and in-frame only. Of around 2.5 million clones in the sample, over 85% are singletons; the top ten hold roughly 0.36%. The specimen was naive CD4+ T cells from PBMCs. Subset meaning: CD45RA+ positively selected. The receptors shown here come from a man between 18 and 29 years old in good health. Some clones in this sample may be carry-over from other donors' samples.

V usage is TRBV5-1 and J usage is TRBJ2-5; D remains ambiguous. Between the trimmed V and J ends, which lost 2 bases and 1 base, there was a span of 12 bases. Germline values: CDR1 SGHRS, CDR2 YFSETQ. This CDR3 spans 15 amino acids. CDR3 bases: TGCGCCAGCAGCTTTCTGGGCCGGACCCAAGAGACCCAGTACTTC. This sequence encodes CASSFLGRTQETQYF.

The V call is TRBV5-1, the J call TRBJ2-3; D perhaps matches TRBD2 (7 bases). This CDR3 has 15 residues. Trimming cost V 0 bases and J 4 bases, with 12 bases left between them. CDR1 SGHRS and CDR2 YFSETQ come from the germline V gene. Here the CDR3 DNA reads TGCGCCAGCAGCTTGGGGGCGGGGGCGTCAGATACGCAGTATTTT. It specifies CASSLGAGASDTQYF. Based on the CDR3 plus reference TRBV5-1 and TRBJ2-3, the full variable domain is KAGVTQTPRYLIKTRGQQVTLSCSPISGHRSVSWYQQTPGQGLQFLFEYFSETQRNKGNFPGRFSGRQFSNSRSEMNVSTLELGDSALYLCASSLGAGASDTQYFGPGTRLTVL.

The chain couples TRBV2 to TRBJ2-6; D perhaps matches TRBD1 (6 bases). Germline CDR1 reads SNHLY; CDR2 reads FYNNEI. The CDR3 extends over 16 amino acids. Trimming shortened V by 7 bases and J by 1 base, and 14 bases separated the two germline ends. CDR3 sequence (DNA): TGTGCCAGCACGAGAGGGGGTCGGTCTGGGGCCAACGTCCTGACTTTC. Translation: CASTRGGRSGANVLTF.

This chain links TRBV6-1 with TRBJ1-1; possible D gene TRBD1, 5 bases. Trimming removed 8 bases at V and 6 bases at J, with 16 bases between. CDR1 is MNHNS and CDR2 is SASEGT in the germline V gene. The CDR3 consists of 13 residues. This CDR3 reads CASAWGLGSEAFF. DNA of the CDR3: TGTGCCAGCGCTTGGGGCTTGGGCTCTGAAGCTTTCTTT.

The rearrangement links TRBV28 to TRBJ2-2; no firm D call. This CDR3 comprises 13 residues. The germline V gene has CDR1 MDHEN and CDR2 SYDVKM. V gave up 6 bases and J gave up 4 bases, with 9 bases separating them. CDR3 residues: CASRLDGTGELFF. The CDR3, as DNA: TGTGCCAGCAGATTGGACGGCACCGGGGAGCTGTTTTTT.